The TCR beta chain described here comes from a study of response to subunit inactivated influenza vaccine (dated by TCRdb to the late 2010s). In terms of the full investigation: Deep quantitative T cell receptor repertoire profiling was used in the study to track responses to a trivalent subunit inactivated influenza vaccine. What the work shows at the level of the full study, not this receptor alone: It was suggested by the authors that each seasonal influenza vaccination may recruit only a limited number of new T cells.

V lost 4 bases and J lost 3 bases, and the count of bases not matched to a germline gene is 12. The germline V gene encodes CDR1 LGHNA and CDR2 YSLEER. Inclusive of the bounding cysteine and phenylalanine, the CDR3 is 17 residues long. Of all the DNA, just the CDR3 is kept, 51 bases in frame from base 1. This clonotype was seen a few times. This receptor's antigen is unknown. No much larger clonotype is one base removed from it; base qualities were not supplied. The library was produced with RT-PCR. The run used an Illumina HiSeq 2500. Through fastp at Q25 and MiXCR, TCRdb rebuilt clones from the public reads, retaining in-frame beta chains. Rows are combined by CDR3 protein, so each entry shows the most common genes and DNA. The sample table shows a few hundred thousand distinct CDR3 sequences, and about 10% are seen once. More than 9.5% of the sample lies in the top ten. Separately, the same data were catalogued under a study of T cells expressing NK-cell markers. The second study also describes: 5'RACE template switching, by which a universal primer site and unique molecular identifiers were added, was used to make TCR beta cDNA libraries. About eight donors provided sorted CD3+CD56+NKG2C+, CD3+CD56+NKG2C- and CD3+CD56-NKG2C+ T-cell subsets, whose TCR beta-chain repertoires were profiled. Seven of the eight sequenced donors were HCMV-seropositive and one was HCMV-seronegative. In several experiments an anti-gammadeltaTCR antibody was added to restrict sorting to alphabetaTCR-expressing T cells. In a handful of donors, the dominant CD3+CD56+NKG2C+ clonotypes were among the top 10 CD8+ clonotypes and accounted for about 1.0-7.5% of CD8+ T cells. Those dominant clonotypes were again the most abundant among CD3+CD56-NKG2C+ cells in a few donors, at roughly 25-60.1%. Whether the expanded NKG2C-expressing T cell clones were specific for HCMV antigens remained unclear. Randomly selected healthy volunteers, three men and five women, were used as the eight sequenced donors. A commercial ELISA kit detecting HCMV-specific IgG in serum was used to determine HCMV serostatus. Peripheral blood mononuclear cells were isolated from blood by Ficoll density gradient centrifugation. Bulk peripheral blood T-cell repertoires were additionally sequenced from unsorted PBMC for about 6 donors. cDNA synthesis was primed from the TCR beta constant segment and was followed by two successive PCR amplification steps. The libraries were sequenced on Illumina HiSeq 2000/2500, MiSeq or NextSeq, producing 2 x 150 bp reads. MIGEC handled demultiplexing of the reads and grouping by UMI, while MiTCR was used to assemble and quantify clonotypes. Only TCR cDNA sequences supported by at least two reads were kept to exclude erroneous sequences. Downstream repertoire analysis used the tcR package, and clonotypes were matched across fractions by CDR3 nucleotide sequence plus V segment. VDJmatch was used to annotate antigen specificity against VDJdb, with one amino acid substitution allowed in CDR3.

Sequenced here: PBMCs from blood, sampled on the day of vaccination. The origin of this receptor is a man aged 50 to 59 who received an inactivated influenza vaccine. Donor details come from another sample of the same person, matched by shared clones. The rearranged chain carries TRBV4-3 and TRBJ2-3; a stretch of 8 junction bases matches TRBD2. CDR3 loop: CASSRSGLTGGTDTQYF. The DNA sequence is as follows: TGCGCCAGCAGCCGTTCGGGGTTGACGGGGGGGACAGATACGCAGTATTTT.